Below, one T cell receptor (beta chain) is given with its context. Its binding antigen is unknown. The sample holds no much larger clone one base away, and base qualities are not on file. The sample belongs to a study of human T cells and chemical hapten exposure (TCRdb year 2021). For the study in its entirety: For sensitization, 2% DPC in acetone was applied to a roughly 2 cm by roughly 2 cm area of upper inner arm skin. Blood samples were taken from patients before sensitization (week 0) and then at 2, 6 and about 24 weeks after DPC sensitization. Patch testing on the upper back used Finn chambers containing 0.01% DPC, with scoring done after 6 days according to International Contact Dermatitis Research Group standards. Throughout the study period of roughly 24 weeks, patients also received therapeutic DPC doses to the scalp every week. Alopecia areata with under or over 50% scalp involvement, alopecia totalis and alopecia universalis were represented in the patient cohort, which was mostly female. Blood for TCR sequencing was provided by twenty-nine alopecia patients at one to four time points (pre-sensitization, 2, 6 and 24 weeks). The libraries were sequenced as a pool, and the TCR yield per sample differed mostly because of small variations in library volumes within the pool. In alopecia patients, the study followed how the peripheral blood TCR repertoire changed in vivo over primary and secondary sensitization to diphenylcyclopropenone (DPC), a hapten.

In light of the paper, this sample's time point label describes: patch test 3, about 24 weeks after DPC sensitization. The sample's treatment or condition, from its label and the paper: therapeutic diphenylcyclopropenone sensitization with weekly scalp DPC. At every patch-test visit, the blood draw took place before the patch test was put on. Patients were eligible if aged 18 to 70, diagnosed with alopecia and judged suitable for DPC therapy, and pregnant patients were excluded. Unfractionated whole blood was collected in Tempus Blood RNA tubes, and total RNA was extracted from that blood. Summary of the overall study and its limitations: Alopecia, a presumed autoimmune disease, was present in all patients, so the immune response of the patients might differ from that of healthy individuals. Expanded TCRs formed significantly more large CDR3 similarity clusters than pre-sensitization or healthy control sets, consistent with antigen-driven responses. Patch test score correlated positively with the number of PT1 expanded TCRs, reaching significance at thresholds 8, 16 and 32 but not at 4. DPC sensitization did not change how many TCRs were above 1 in 1000 frequency, and no evidence was found of alterations in global repertoire structure. After repeated subsampling, changes were observed in the strength of the expansion versus patch-test correlation and in the threshold at which the correlation became significant.

Receptor libraries were prepared by RACE. Instrument on record: NextSeq 500. Library preparation attached unique molecular identifiers to individual cDNA molecules for quantitative, reproducible TCR counting. For every blood RNA sample, sequencing covered both the TCR alpha and TCR beta chains. The study's processing was this. A median of roughly 100,000 TCRs per sample was observed, with a range of about 23,224 to 700,000. The Decombinator software suite was used to annotate the V, J and CDR3 of the TCR reads. For the PS versus PT1 abundance plots, all samples were subsampled to the same number of TCRs (28,000). Expanded TCRs were defined as absent before sensitization and observed at least eight times at the 2-week time point. TCRdb itself trimmed the public reads at Q25 with fastp, ran MiXCR and retained productive beta chains. CDR3 protein duplicates are merged, each entry listing the most common genes and DNA. In this record, the V and J calls reflect TCRdb's handling and not the investigators' own analysis. The sample table lists more than 95,000 distinct CDR3 sequences, less than 40% of them with a count of one. Roughly 2.6% of the sample comes from the top ten.

Ends trimmed: V by 5 bases, J by 6 bases; bases unmatched to a gene: 6. The CDR3 goes from the cysteine to the phenylalanine over 13 residues. Of the read, only the CDR3 DNA is kept; its 39 bases are in frame from base 1. CDR1 and CDR2, per the germline V gene (reference sequence), are SEHNR and FQNEAQ. The origin of this receptor is a middle-aged man with alopecia areata. Some clones in this sample may be carry-over from other donors' samples. Sequenced material: whole blood, taken in connection with sensitization to the hapten diphenylcyclopropenone (DPC). The chain couples TRBV7-9 to TRBJ2-7; the central 8 bases match TRBD2. The CDR3 protein sequence reads: CASSLNGLAEQYF. Here is the DNA: TGTGCCAGCAGCCTGAATGGACTAGCCGAGCAGTACTTC.